This TCR beta chain was captured in a study of neurological immune-mediated disorders. Study findings and constraints: When the repertoires were sorted by phylogenetic grouping, those of 18 of 34 multiple sclerosis patients ended up in one related-CDR3 cluster, a possible signature. Because no CDR3 amino acid sequences were shared across subjects by expanded clones, private repertoires were suggested in all groups.

The unsorted libraries were prepared from 2 million PBMCs (stored at -80 C). 5'RACE generated cDNA with 10-nucleotide random UMIs. Using its own MiXCR run on the 5' RACE reads, TCRdb lists one record per CDR3 protein. The profile shows about 120,000 distinct CDR3 sequences, more than 2.5% of them singletons. This clonotype was observed at least ten times. Its matching antigen is unknown. The sequence was collected from a woman aged 25-40 years with multiple sclerosis. The sample was PBMCs.

The CDR3 loop reads CSVESTNIQYF. The CDR3 nucleotides are TGCAGCGTTGAAAGTACGAACATTCAGTACTTC. The chain recombines TRBV29-1 with TRBJ2-4; D gene unclear. Looked up from germline, CDR1 is SQVTM and CDR2 is ANQGSEA. V was trimmed by 2 bases and J by 7 bases, leaving 6 bases between them. The CDR3 totals 11 residues.